This passage covers 18 T cell receptor beta chains from one sample sequenced in a study of blood T cell repertoires in COVID-19. Only in-frame clones appear in the TCRdb table, and some are missing; sequencing was by immunoSEQ multiplex PCR. The sample holds 200,000 or so clones; 83% are singletons and the top ten take roughly 4.8%. Sequencing input: PBMCs or T cells enriched from blood (not recorded which). Every receptor here comes from a woman aged 45-59 years who had been exposed to COVID-19.

This clone was counted a few times. The chain couples TRBV9 to TRBJ1-6, with 11 positions matching TRBD1. Germline lookup yields CDR1 SGDLS and CDR2 YYNGEE. Trimming at V came to 0 bases and at J to 1 base, leaving 9 bases not matched to a gene. This CDR3 spans 20 amino acids. The CDR3 DNA is TGTGCCAGCAGCGTAGAGGTAAGGACAGGGGGCAGGTCCTATAATTCACCCCTCCACTTT. Translated: CASSVEVRTGGRSYNSPLHF.

The chain uses TRBV12-5 and TRBJ1-2, with 9 bases aligning to TRBD1. This CDR3 spans 13 amino acids. V lost 5 bases and J lost 7; bases outside the gene matches: 5. The germline V gene has CDR1 LGHNT and CDR2 FRNRAP. CDR3 loop: CASGLTGGFGYTF. In nucleotides, the CDR3 is TGTGCTAGTGGTCTCACAGGGGGCTTTGGCTACACCTTC. The full variable domain, its missing parts supplied by reference TRBV12-5 and TRBJ1-2, is DARVTQTPRHKVTEMGQEVTMRCQPILGHNTVFWYRQTMMQGLELLAYFRNRAPLDDSGMPKDRFSAEMPDATLATLKIQPSEPRDSAVYFCASGLTGGFGYTFGSGTRLTVV.

This clone was recorded only once. This rearrangement joins TRBV7-6 to TRBJ2-1; 9 bases fit TRBD2. The CDR3 is 15 residues long. Germline loops: CDR1 SGHVS, CDR2 FNYEAQ. Germline trimming cut 5 bases from V and 6 bases from J; bases unmatched to any gene: 8. The CDR3 here is CASSTIAGAGNEQFF. The CDR3, as DNA: TGTGCCAGCAGCACCATAGCGGGGGCGGGCAATGAGCAGTTCTTC.

CDR3 residues: CASSPIGRANEQYF. In DNA, the CDR3 is TGTGCCAGCTCACCAATAGGGAGGGCGAACGAGCAGTACTTC. The gene calls are TRBV18 and TRBJ2-7; TRBD2 matches at 7 bases. Per germline, CDR1 KGHSH and CDR2 LQKENI. V dropped 2 bases and J dropped 5; count of bases not matched to a gene: 6. The length of the CDR3 is 14 residues. Complete variable domain (other parts from reference TRBV18 and TRBJ2-7): NAGVMQNPRHLVRRRGQEARLRCSPMKGHSHVYWYRQLPEEGLKFMVYLQKENIIDESGMPKERFSAEFPKEGPSILRIQQVVRGDSAAYFCASSPIGRANEQYFGPGTRLTVT.

This chain joins TRBV30 and TRBJ1-2; 7 positions agree with TRBD1. Germline lookup yields CDR1 GTSNPN and CDR2 SVGIG (reference sequence). There are 14 residues in the CDR3. V gave up 0 bases and J gave up 6 bases; unmatched junction bases: 7. CDR3 DNA: TGTGCCTGGAGTGTTGAGACAGGGATCGATGGCTACACCTTC. It specifies CAWSVETGIDGYTF.

CDR3 loop: CSVIRDSYEQYF. The DNA for the CDR3 is TGCAGCGTCATCCGGGACAGCTACGAGCAGTACTTC. This sequence joins TRBV29-1 and TRBJ2-7; 7 bases align to TRBD1. Trimming cost V 6 bases and J 3 bases; bases outside gene matches: 5. The CDR3 loop spans 12 amino acids. Germline assignment: CDR1 SQVTM and CDR2 ANQGSEA.

V is TRBV4-1 and J is TRBJ1-1, with 7 bases fitting TRBD1. V trimming: 3 bases; J trimming: 4 bases; junction bases outside the gene matches: 8. Germline assignment: CDR1 MGHRA and CDR2 YSYEKL. This CDR3 is 15 amino acids long. The chain's CDR3 is CASSQPTGLGTEAFF. The CDR3 DNA reads as TGCGCCAGCAGCCAGCCGACAGGGCTGGGCACTGAAGCTTTCTTT.

In its sample, this clone was seen once. The gene calls are TRBV29-1 and TRBJ2-2, with 8 bases that match TRBD2. This CDR3 is built from 15 residues. Trimming cost V 4 bases and J 4 bases; bases outside gene matches: 8. Germline V CDR1 and CDR2: SQVTM, ANQGSEA. CDR3 bases: TGCAGCGTTGGAACTAGCGGAATGATCACCGGGGAGCTGTTTTTT. It is translated as CSVGTSGMITGELFF.

The genes are TRBV3-1 (or the pseudogene TRBV3-2) and TRBJ1-4; 11 nucleotides agree with TRBD1. The CDR3 consists of 17 residues. V lost 4 bases to trimming and J lost 8 bases; unmatched junction nucleotides: 12. Germline CDR1 and CDR2: LGHDT and YNNKEL (reference sequence). CDR3 amino acids: CASSPGTGGTGWEKLFF. The CDR3 DNA reads TGTGCCAGCAGCCCCGGGACAGGGGGGACCGGTTGGGAAAAACTGTTTTTT.

This rearrangement joins TRBV5-1 to TRBJ1-2; maybe TRBD1 (6 bases). Trimming removed 3 bases at V and 1 base at J, with 16 bases between. Germline V gives CDR1 SGHRS, CDR2 YFSETQ. The CDR3 runs 16 residues. CDR3 nucleotides: TGCGCCAGCAGCTCCCAGACAGGAAACCTTAACTATGGCTACACCTTC. Translated, it gives CASSSQTGNLNYGYTF.

The chain links TRBV7-6 to TRBJ2-5, with a possible D match to TRBD2 (5 bases). Trimming removed 1 base from V and 7 bases from J, with 13 bases in between. CDR1 and CDR2 (germline): SGHVS, FNYEAQ. CDR3 size: 14 residues. CDR3 protein: CASSLEDSLGTQYF. CDR3 DNA: TGTGCCAGCAGCTTAGAGGACTCCTTGGGGACCCAGTACTTC.

The V gene is TRBV30, the J gene TRBJ1-3; D is ambiguous. Germline assignment: CDR1 GTSNPN and CDR2 SVGIG (reference sequence). Trimming pared 2 bases from V and 4 bases from J, leaving 6 bases between. The CDR3 contains 12 residues. In DNA, the CDR3 is TGTGCCTGGAGTCCCGGGGGAAACACCATATATTTT. Amino acid sequence: CAWSPGGNTIYF.

The chain carries TRBV4-1 and TRBJ1-4; D ambiguous. Trimming took 0 bases from V and 3 from J, leaving 11 bases between them. Germline CDR1 and CDR2: MGHRA and YSYEKL. The CDR3 loop spans 16 amino acids. The DNA for the CDR3 is TGCGCCAGCAGCCAAGACCTCGGGAGGCCTAATGAAAAACTGTTTTTT. Its translation is CASSQDLGRPNEKLFF.

The chain couples TRBV18 to TRBJ2-1, with no clear D. V shed 4 bases and J shed 4 bases, with 8 bases lying between them. Germline CDR1 reads KGHSH; CDR2 reads LQKENI. The length of the CDR3 is 13 residues. The CDR3 sequence: CASSLDIYNEQFF. The CDR3 DNA reads as TGTGCCAGCTCACTTGACATATACAATGAGCAGTTCTTC.

The chain uses TRBV4-2 and TRBJ2-7; TRBD2 matches 8 bases. The germline CDR1 and CDR2 sequences are LGHNA and YNFKEQ. CDR3 length equals 15 residues. V lost 1 base to trimming and J lost 3 bases; unmatched junction nucleotides: 5. CDR3 in amino acids: CASSQASGQGYEQYF. The CDR3 DNA reads as TGTGCCAGCAGCCAAGCTAGCGGGCAGGGCTACGAGCAGTACTTC.

The chain links TRBV19 to TRBJ1-1; perhaps TRBD1 as D (6 bases). Trimming pared 5 bases from V and 1 base from J, leaving 14 bases between. Germline values: CDR1 LNHDA, CDR2 SQIVND (reference sequence). The CDR3 sequence is 15 residues long. In nucleotides, the CDR3 is TGTGCCAGTAGTCTTAGGACAGTTTCGAACACTGAAGCTTTCTTT. Translating gives CASSLRTVSNTEAFF.

This clone has just one count. This chain connects TRBV5-6 to TRBJ1-1; D might be TRBD1 (5 bases). This CDR3 contains 12 residues. Germline CDR1 SGHDT, CDR2 YYEEEE. Trimming left V 4 bases short and J 10 bases short, with 14 bases between. Here the CDR3 DNA reads TGTGCCAGCAGCATGTTGGACGGGGGAGCTTTCTTT. Its protein is CASSMLDGGAFF. The whole variable domain, remainder taken from reference TRBV5-6 and TRBJ1-1, is DAGVTQSPTHLIKTRGQQVTLRCSPKSGHDTVSWYQQALGQGPQFIFQYYEEEERQRGNFPDRFSGHQFPNYSSELNVNALLLGDSALYLCASSMLDGGAFFGQGTRLTVV.

The rearrangement uses TRBV9 and TRBJ2-1, with TRBD1 as a possible D gene (6 bases). Germline CDR1 SGDLS, CDR2 YYNGEE. Between the trimmed V and J ends, which lost 2 bases and 6 bases, there was a span of 12 bases. There are 14 residues in the CDR3. For the CDR3, the DNA is TGTGCCAGCAGCGTGGGGGCAGGAGTCAATGAGCAGTTCTTC. Its translation: CASSVGAGVNEQFF.